This TCR beta chain was identified during a study of cytomegalovirus exposure and HLA in healthy donors. CDR3 length equals 15 residues. V shed 4 bases and J shed 0 bases, with 13 bases lying between them. In germline, CDR1 is SNHLY, CDR2 FYNNEI. Profiled with immunoSEQ multiplex PCR; TCRdb holds only in-frame clones, not every one. The sample shows 100,000 to 150,000 clones, about 88% of them seen only once. This clone was counted many times. The V gene is TRBV2, the J gene TRBJ2-7; D call uncertain. The origin of this receptor is a man between 18 and 35 years old in good health and CMV-seropositive. Sequenced: PBMCs. Here the CDR3 reads CASSGAPYSSYEQYF. The CDR3 nucleotides are TGTGCCAGCAGTGGGGCCCCTTATAGCTCCTACGAGCAGTACTTC.